A selection of T cell receptor beta chains follows, all from one sample in a study of blood T cell repertoires in COVID-19. Method: immunoSEQ multiplex PCR; TCRdb's copy keeps in-frame clones and lacks some. Of 130,000 to 150,000 clones listed, 82% were seen once; the top ten hold roughly 15%. The sample consisted of peripheral blood. These receptors originate from a human donor with acute or convalescent COVID-19. The donor label of this sample is uncertain. Both conserved end residues are part of each CDR3. The order of the fields is clone size, V gene, J gene, D gene, CDR3 protein, CDR3 DNA. A D gene is named only where the DNA matches it firmly. Expanded clones are given a class, and other clones once, few, many or no size at all.

>.|TRBV6-6|TRBJ2-1|TRBD2
CASRRGLADGDEQFF
TGTGCCAGCAGGCGGGGACTAGCGGATGGGGATGAGCAGTTCTTC
>.|TRBV2|TRBJ1-3|.
CASRVDSSGNTIYF
TGTGCCAGCAGGGTGGACAGCTCTGGAAACACCATATATTTT
>.|TRBV19|TRBJ2-1|TRBD2
CASSIGRGGQWEQFF
TGTGCCAGTAGTATAGGGCGGGGGGGCCAATGGGAGCAGTTCTTC
>.|TRBV30|TRBJ1-5|TRBD1
CAWSWTGSNQPQHF
TGTGCCTGGAGTTGGACAGGATCCAATCAGCCCCAGCATTTT
>.|TRBV29-1|TRBJ2-7|.
CSVEETRDYEQYF
TGCAGCGTTGAAGAGACGCGGGACTACGAGCAGTACTTC
>once|TRBV3-1/TRBV3-2|TRBJ2-1|.
CASSRTELGEQFF
TGTGCCAGCAGCAGGACTGAGCTGGGTGAGCAGTTCTTC
>once|TRBV11-2|TRBJ1-1|.
CASSFLERIFVDLNTEAFF
TGTGCCAGCAGCTTCCTTGAGCGAATCTTCGTGGACTTGAACACTGAAGCTTTCTTT
>.|TRBV4-1|TRBJ2-3|.
CASSQASGTDTQYF
TGCGCCAGCAGCCAAGCCAGCGGCACAGATACGCAGTATTTT
>once|TRBV3-1/TRBV3-2|TRBJ1-1|TRBD1
CASSRHRGLGTEAFF
TGTGCCAGCAGCCGACACAGGGGTCTGGGGACTGAAGCTTTCTTT
>.|TRBV25-1|TRBJ1-5|TRBD1
CASSGDRADNQPQHF
TGTGCCAGCAGTGGGGACAGGGCGGACAATCAGCCCCAGCATTTT
>.|TRBV25-1|TRBJ1-4|TRBD1
CASRVQGREKLFF
TGTGCCAGCAGGGTACAGGGGCGTGAAAAACTGTTTTTT
>.|TRBV7-3|TRBJ1-5|.
CASSLRQGLNQPQHF
TGTGCCAGCAGCTTAAGGCAGGGACTCAATCAGCCCCAGCATTTT
>.|TRBV11-2|TRBJ2-1|.
CASEKSSLHNEQFF
TGTGCCAGCGAAAAGAGCTCGCTGCACAATGAGCAGTTCTTC
>.|TRBV7-3|TRBJ1-1|.
CASSLTPNTEAFF
TGTGCCAGCAGCTTAACCCCTAACACTGAAGCTTTCTTT
>.|TRBV6-5|TRBJ1-5|.
CASSLGGEGNQPQHF
TGTGCCAGCAGCCTCGGAGGGGAAGGCAATCAGCCCCAGCATTTT
>.|TRBV20-1|TRBJ1-5|.
CSASRGSRQPQHF
TGCAGTGCTAGTAGGGGTTCGCGCCAGCCCCAGCATTTT
>.|TRBV7-2|TRBJ2-7|TRBD2
CASGLARNYEQYF
TGTGCCAGCGGACTAGCGAGGAACTACGAGCAGTACTTC
>.|TRBV28|TRBJ1-2|.
CATWSKTAQYGYTF
TGTGCCACCTGGTCCAAGACAGCCCAATATGGCTACACCTTC
>.|TRBV19|TRBJ2-2|TRBD1
CASSTRDRGLTGELFF
TGTGCCAGTAGTACCCGGGACAGGGGCCTCACCGGGGAGCTGTTTTTT
>few|TRBV5-4|TRBJ1-2|TRBD1
CASSLQGANGYGYTF
TGTGCCAGCAGCTTGCAGGGGGCAAACGGCTATGGCTACACCTTC
>.|TRBV10-3|TRBJ1-1|.
CAITGGANTEAFF
TGTGCCATCACGGGGGGAGCGAACACTGAAGCTTTCTTT
>.|TRBV7-2|TRBJ1-6|.
CASSLAGGYNSPLHF
TGTGCCAGCAGCCTAGCGGGGGGCTATAATTCACCCCTCCACTTT